Listed here is a single TCR beta chain. The antigen it binds to is not known. No base qualities exist here, and no much larger clone lies one base off it. V sheds 2 bases and J sheds 0 bases, leaving 11 bases between their ends. Per the germline V gene, SGHDN is the CDR1 and FVKESK is the CDR2. From cysteine to phenylalanine, the CDR3 is 16 amino acids long. The read is trimmed to its CDR3 DNA, 48 bases read in frame from base 1. The reads were generated on an Illumina MiSeq. Genomic DNA from sorted T cell subsets served as template for TCRbeta CDR3 amplification. The TCRbeta CDR3 region was amplified by multiplex PCR using 30 forward and 13 reverse primers. After the PCR products were purified with AMPure XP beads, a second PCR of 25 cycles was run to add indices and adaptors. Libraries were gel-purified using the QIAquick Gel Extraction Kit before sequencing. The published analysis was carried out like this. FLASH was used to merge the paired-end reads, and IgBLAST was used to align the reads to IMGT V, D and J germline references. Reads with below 70% alignment identity to germline references were discarded, and about 10 million reads were retained study-wide. IMGT definitions were followed to assign CDR3 boundaries, reading frame and productivity. Highly-expanded clones were defined as clones at or above 1% of reads, and diversity was measured by normalized Shannon entropy. Unpaired two-tailed t-tests were used to test for differences in Shannon entropy between groups. TCRdb took the public reads, trimmed them with fastp at Q25, ran MiXCR for clone calling and kept in-frame beta chains. Rows are unified per CDR3 protein, each entry keeping the most common DNA and genes. The V and J calls here are based on TCRdb, not the publication. Counted in this sample were 270,000 or so distinct CDR3 sequences; roughly 48% of them appeared once. Approximately 15% of the sample goes to the ten largest clones.

Every diabetic patient fulfilled standard classification criteria for type 1 or type 2 diabetes, and glucose and C-peptide were measured using WHO-recommended methods. Exclusion applied to any donor with other autoimmune diseases or infections within the previous four weeks. Roughly 9.7 milliliters of peripheral blood were collected from each participant. PBMCs were isolated with LymphoPrep density separation. The data were taken from a study of type 1 and type 2 diabetes patients (dated by TCRdb to the mid-2010s). At the level of the whole study: Eight or nine type 1 diabetes patients, a few type 2 diabetes patients and six nondiabetic controls were recruited in China to form the cohort. Across the study, CD4+ and CD8+ T cells were positively selected from PBMCs by means of CD4 or CD8 MicroBeads on MACS columns. A total of 15 million to 20 million paired-end reads were generated across the whole study. TCRbeta repertoires were profiled by high-throughput sequencing in the study to compare type 1 diabetes, type 2 diabetes and nondiabetic individuals. Type 2 diabetes patients were used as a disease comparison group for the type 1 diabetes patients. V gene usage was similar between roughly 22-cycle and 25-cycle amplification, suggesting similar primer efficiencies and random PCR bias. TCRbeta libraries were sequenced paired-end on Illumina HiSeq 2000 or MiSeq instruments.

The full study reports these points: Highly correlated V and J gene usage patterns were observed for type 2 diabetes and control samples, with an average of around 0.97 between samples. Type 2 diabetes patients had few highly-expanded CD4+ clones (median one), and those clones made up a median roughly 3.7% of reads. Only a limited number of T2D and control samples were sequenced, so some T1D-only HECs might also appear in more T2D or control samples. Type 2 diabetes repertoires showed high diversity, significantly greater than type 1 diabetes repertoires in both CD4+ and CD8+ T cells. Study groups were not matched for age and gender, which possibly biased interpretation.

Material for sequencing was peripheral blood mononuclear cells (PBMCs). The sequence was collected from a man aged 18 to 29 with type 2 diabetes. This sequence uses TRBV14 and TRBJ2-1; 5 matching bases give a weak D call of TRBD1. The CDR3: CASSQYGQGSYNEQFF. The sequence in DNA is TGTGCCAGCAGCCAATACGGACAAGGCTCCTACAATGAGCAGTTCTTC.